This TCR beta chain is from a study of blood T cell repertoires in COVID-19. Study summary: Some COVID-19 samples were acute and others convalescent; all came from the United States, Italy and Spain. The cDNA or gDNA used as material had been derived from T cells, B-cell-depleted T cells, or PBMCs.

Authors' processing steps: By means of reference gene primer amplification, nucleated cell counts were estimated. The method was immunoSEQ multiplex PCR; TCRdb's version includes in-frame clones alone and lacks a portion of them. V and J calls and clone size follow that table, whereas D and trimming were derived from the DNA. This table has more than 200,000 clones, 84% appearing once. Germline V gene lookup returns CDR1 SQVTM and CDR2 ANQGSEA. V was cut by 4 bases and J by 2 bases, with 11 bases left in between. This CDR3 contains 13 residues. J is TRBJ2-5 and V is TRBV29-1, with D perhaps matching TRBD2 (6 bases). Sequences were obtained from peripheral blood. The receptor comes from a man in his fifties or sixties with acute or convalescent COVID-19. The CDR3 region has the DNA TGCAGCGTTGCGGGGGACGGGCAAGAGACCCAGTACTTC. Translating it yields CSVAGDGQETQYF. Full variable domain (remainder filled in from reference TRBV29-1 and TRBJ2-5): SAVISQKPSRDICQRGTSLTIQCQVDSQVTMMFWYRQQPGQSLTLIATANQGSEATYESGFVIDKFPISRPNLTFSTLTVSNMSPEDSSIYLCSVAGDGQETQYFGPGTRLLVL.